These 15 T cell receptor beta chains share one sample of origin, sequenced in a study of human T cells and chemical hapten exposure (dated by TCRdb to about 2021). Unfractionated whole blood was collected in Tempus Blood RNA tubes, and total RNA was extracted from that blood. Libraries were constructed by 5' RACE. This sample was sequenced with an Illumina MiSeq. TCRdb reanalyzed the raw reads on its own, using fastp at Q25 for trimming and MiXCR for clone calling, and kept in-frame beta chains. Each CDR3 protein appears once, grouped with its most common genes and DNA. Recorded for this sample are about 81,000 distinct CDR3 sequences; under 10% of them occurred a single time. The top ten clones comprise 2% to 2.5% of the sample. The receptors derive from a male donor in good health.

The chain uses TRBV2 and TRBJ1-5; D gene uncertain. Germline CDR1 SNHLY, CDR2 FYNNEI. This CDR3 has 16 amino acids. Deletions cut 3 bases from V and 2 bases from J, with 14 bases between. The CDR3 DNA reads TGTGCCAGCAGTGAGTCCCCCGAGAGAGGCAATCAGCCCCAGCATTTT. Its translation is CASSESPERGNQPQHF.

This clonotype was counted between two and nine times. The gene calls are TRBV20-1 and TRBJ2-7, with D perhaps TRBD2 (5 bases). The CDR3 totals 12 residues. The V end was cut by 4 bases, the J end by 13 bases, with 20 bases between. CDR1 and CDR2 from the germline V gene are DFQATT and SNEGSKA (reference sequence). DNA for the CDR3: TGCAGTGCTACCCCGGAGGCAGGCCGTCTCTACTTC. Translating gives CSATPEAGRLYF.

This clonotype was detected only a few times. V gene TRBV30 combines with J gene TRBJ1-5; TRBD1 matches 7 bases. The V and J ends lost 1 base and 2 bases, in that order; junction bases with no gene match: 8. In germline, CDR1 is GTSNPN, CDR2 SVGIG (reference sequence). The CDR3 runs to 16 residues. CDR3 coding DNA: TGTGCCTGGAGTGCTTTGACAGGGTCTGGCAATCAGCCCCAGCATTTT. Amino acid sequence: CAWSALTGSGNQPQHF.

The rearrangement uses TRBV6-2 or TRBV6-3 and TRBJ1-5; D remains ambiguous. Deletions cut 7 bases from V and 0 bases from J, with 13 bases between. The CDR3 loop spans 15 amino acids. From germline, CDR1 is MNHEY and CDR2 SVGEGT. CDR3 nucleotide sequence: TGTGCCAGCACCCCGGGAAGAAATAGCAATCAGCCCCAGCATTTT. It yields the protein CASTPGRNSNQPQHF.

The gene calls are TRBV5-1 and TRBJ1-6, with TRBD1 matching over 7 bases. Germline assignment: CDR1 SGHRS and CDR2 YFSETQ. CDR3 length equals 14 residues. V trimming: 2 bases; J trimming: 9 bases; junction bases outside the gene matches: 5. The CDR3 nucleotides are TGCGCCAGCAGCTTTCCCCGACAGGGTTCACCCCTCCACTTT. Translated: CASSFPRQGSPLHF.

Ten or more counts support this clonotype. CDR3 bases: TGCAGTGCTAGGACTAGCGGGGGCACAGATACGCAGTATTTT. Its translation is CSARTSGGTDTQYF. The chain is built from TRBV20-1 and TRBJ2-3; the match to TRBD2 covers 11 bases. In germline, CDR1 is DFQATT, CDR2 SNEGSKA (reference sequence). The ends lost 3 bases at V and 1 base at J; junction bases unmatched: 0. The CDR3 runs 14 residues.

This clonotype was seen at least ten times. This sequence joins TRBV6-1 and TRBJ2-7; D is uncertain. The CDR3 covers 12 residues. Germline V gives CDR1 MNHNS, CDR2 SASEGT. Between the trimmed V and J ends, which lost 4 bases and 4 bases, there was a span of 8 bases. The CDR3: CASSAQLYEQYF. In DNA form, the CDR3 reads TGTGCCAGCAGTGCACAACTTTACGAGCAGTACTTC.

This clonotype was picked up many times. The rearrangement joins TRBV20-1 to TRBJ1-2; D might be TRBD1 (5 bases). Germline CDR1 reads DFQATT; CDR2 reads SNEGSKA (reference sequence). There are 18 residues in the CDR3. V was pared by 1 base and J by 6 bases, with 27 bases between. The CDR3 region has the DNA TGCAGTGCTAGAGTGAGGAGGGACCCACGGAAGAACGAGAATGGCTACACCTTC. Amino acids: CSARVRRDPRKNENGYTF.

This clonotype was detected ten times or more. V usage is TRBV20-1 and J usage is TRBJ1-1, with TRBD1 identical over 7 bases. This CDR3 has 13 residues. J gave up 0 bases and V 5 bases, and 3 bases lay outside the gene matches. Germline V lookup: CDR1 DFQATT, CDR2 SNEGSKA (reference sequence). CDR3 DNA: TGCAGTGCTCTTGACAGGGTGAACACTGAAGCTTTCTTT. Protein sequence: CSALDRVNTEAFF.

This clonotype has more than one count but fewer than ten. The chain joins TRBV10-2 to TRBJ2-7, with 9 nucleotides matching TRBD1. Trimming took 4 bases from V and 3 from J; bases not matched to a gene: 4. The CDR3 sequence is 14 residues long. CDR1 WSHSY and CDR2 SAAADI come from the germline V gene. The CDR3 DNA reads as TGCGCCAGCAGTGCGGGACAGGGCCTCTACGAGCAGTACTTC. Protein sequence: CASSAGQGLYEQYF.

The chain's CDR3 is CASSLRQGRNEQFF. The CDR3 region has the DNA TGTGCCAGCAGCTTGAGGCAGGGGAGGAATGAGCAGTTCTTC. The V call is TRBV7-9, the J call TRBJ2-1; D may correspond to TRBD1 or TRBD2 (6 bases each). V dropped 3 bases and J dropped 7 bases, with 13 bases sitting between them. The CDR3 totals 14 residues. From germline, CDR1 is SEHNR and CDR2 FQNEAQ (reference sequence). The whole variable domain, remainder taken from reference TRBV7-9 and TRBJ2-1, is DTGVSQNPRHKITKRGQNVTFRCDPISEHNRLYWYRQTLGQGPEFLTYFQNEAQLEKSRLLSDRFSAERPKGSFSTLEIQRTEQGDSAMYLCASSLRQGRNEQFFGPGTRLTVL.

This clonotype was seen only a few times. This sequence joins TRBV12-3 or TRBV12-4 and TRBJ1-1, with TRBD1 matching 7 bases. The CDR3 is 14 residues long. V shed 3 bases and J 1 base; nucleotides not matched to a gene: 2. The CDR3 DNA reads TGTGCCAGCAGTTTGAGGACAGGGAACACTGAAGCTTTCTTT. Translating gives CASSLRTGNTEAFF.

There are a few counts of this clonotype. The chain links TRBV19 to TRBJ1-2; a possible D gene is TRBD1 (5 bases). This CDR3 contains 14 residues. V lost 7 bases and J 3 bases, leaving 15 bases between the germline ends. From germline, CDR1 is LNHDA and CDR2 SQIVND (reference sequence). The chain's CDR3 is CASNPRDGYYGYTF. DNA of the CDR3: TGTGCCAGTAACCCGAGGGACGGGTACTATGGCTACACCTTC.

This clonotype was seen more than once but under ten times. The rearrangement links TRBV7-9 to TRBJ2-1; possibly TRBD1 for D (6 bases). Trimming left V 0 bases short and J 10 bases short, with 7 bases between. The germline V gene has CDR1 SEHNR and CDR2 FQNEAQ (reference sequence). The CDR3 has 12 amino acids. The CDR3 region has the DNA TGTGCCAGCAGCTTAGCTGGGACAGAGCAGTTCTTC. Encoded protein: CASSLAGTEQFF.

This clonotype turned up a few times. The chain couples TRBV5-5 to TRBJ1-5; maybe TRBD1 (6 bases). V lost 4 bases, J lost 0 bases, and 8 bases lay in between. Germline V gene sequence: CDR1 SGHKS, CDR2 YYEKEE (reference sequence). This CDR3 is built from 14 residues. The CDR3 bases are TGTGCCAGCAGCCGGGACATTAGCAATCAGCCCCAGCATTTT. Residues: CASSRDISNQPQHF.